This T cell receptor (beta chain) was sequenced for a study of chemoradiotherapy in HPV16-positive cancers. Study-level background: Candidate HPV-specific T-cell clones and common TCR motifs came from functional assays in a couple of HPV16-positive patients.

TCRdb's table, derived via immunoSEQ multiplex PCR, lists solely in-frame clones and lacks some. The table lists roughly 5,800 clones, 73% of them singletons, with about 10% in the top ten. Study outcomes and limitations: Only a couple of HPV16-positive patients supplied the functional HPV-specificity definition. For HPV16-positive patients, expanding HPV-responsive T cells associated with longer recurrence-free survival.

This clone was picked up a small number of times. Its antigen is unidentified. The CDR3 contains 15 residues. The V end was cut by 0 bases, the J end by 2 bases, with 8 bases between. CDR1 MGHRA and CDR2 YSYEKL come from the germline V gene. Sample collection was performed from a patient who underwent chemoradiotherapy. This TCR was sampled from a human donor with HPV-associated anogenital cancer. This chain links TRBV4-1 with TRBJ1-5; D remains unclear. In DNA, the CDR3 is TGCGCCAGCAGCCAAGAAGGGCCGGGCAATCAGCCCCAGCATTTT. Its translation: CASSQEGPGNQPQHF.